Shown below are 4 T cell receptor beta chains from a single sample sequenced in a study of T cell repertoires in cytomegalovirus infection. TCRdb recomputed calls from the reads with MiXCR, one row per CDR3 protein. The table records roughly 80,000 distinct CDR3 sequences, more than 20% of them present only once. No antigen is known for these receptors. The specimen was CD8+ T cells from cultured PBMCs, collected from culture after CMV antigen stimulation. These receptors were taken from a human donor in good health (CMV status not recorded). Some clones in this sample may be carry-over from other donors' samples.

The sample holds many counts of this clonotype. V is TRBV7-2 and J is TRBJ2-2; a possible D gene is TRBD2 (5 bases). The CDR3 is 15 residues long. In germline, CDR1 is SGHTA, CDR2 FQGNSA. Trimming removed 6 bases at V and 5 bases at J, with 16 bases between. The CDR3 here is CASSPRTGGTGELFF. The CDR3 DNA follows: TGTGCCAGCAGTCCTCGGACTGGCGGTACCGGGGAGCTGTTTTTT.

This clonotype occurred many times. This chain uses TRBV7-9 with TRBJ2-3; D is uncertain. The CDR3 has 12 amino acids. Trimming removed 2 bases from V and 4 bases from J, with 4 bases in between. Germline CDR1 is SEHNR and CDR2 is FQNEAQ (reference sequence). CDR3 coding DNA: TGTGCCAGCAGCTTATTTCCAGATACGCAGTATTTT. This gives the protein CASSLFPDTQYF.

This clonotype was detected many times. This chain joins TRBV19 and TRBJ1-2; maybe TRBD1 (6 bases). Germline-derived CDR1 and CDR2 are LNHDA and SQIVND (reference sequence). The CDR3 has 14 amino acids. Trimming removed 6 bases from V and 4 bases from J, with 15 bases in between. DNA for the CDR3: TGTGCCAGTAGCCAAGACAGGAACATCTATGGCTACACCTTC. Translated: CASSQDRNIYGYTF. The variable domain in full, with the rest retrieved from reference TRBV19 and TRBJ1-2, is DGGITQSPKYLFRKEGQNVTLSCEQNLNHDAMYWYRQDPGQGLRLIYYSQIVNDFQKGDIAEGYSVSREKKESFPLTVTSAQKNPTAFYLCASSQDRNIYGYTFGSGTRLTVV.

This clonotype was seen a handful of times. The CDR3 DNA follows: TGTGCCAGCAGTGACTCCCCTAGCGGAGAGCAGTTCTTC. Translation gives CASSDSPSGEQFF. The chain carries TRBV6-4 and TRBJ2-1; TRBD2 aligns across 7 bases. The V segment lost 0 bases and the J segment 10 bases; nucleotides outside the gene matches: 3. Germline V lookup: CDR1 MRHNA, CDR2 SNTAGT. The CDR3 runs to 13 residues.